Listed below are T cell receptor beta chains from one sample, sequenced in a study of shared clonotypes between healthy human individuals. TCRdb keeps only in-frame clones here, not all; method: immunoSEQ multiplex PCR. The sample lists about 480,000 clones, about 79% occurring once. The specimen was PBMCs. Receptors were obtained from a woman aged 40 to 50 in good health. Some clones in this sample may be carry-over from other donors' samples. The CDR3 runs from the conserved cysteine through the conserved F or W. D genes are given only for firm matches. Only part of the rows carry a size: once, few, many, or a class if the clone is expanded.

TGTGCCAGCAGTCTTCGGACAGGCAACTACGAGCAGTACTTC	CASSLRTGNYEQYF	TRBV28	TRBJ2-7	-	TRBD1
TGTGCCAGCAGTTACCCGAGCGGGAGGGGGATCTACGAGCAGTACTTC	CASSYPSGRGIYEQYF	TRBV6-6	TRBJ2-7	-	TRBD2
TGCGCCAGCAGCTTGGAACTAGCGGGAGGGGAGACCCAGTACTTC	CASSLELAGGETQYF	TRBV5-1	TRBJ2-5	-	TRBD2
TGTGCCAGCAATACACCGGGACCAAGAAACTATGGCTACACCTTC	CASNTPGPRNYGYTF	TRBV28	TRBJ1-2	-	-
TGTGCCAGCAGTTCGGCGGGAGAGAACACCGGGGAGCTGTTTTTT	CASSSAGENTGELFF	TRBV28	TRBJ2-2	-	TRBD2
TGTGCCAGCAGCGCAGACGGGAGTGTCGGCACTGAAGCTTTCTTT	CASSADGSVGTEAFF	TRBV7-3	TRBJ1-1	-	-
TGTGCCAGCAGCCCAGCGGGAGGATGGAATGAGCAGTTCTTC	CASSPAGGWNEQFF	TRBV9	TRBJ2-1	once	TRBD2
TGTGCCAGCAGTCTACGGACAGGGAGGGGCAAAAACATTCAGTACTTC	CASSLRTGRGKNIQYF	TRBV28	TRBJ2-4	once	-
TGTGCCAGCACGGGGGGGAATGGCTACACCTTC	CASTGGNGYTF	TRBV27	TRBJ1-2	-	-
TGTGCCAGCAGCCTTCCGGGACGAGACACTGAAGCTTTCTTT	CASSLPGRDTEAFF	TRBV7-3	TRBJ1-1	few	-
TGTGCCAGCAGTGAAGGACGGTCAGGTATCTATGGCTACACCTTC	CASSEGRSGIYGYTF	TRBV6-1	TRBJ1-2	-	-
TGTGCCAGCAGCTTAAGCGGAAGTGAGCAGTTCTTC	CASSLSGSEQFF	TRBV7-2	TRBJ2-1	-	-
TGCAGCGTTGACCAGGCAGCTAATGAGCAGTTCTTC	CSVDQAANEQFF	TRBV29-1	TRBJ2-1	few	-
TGTGCCAGCAGCCAAGGACTGGGGGGTCCCACTGAAGCTTTCTTT	CASSQGLGGPTEAFF	TRBV4-2	TRBJ1-1	-	-
TGTGCCAGCAGTGAATCAGGCGCTTACAATGAGCAGTTCTTC	CASSESGAYNEQFF	TRBV6-1	TRBJ2-1	-	-